This TCR beta chain was recorded in a study of blood T cell repertoires in COVID-19. Study background: The United States, Italy and Spain supplied acute and convalescent COVID-19 samples. In each case, the material was cDNA or gDNA derived from T cells, B-cell-depleted T cells, or PBMCs.

The germline V gene encodes CDR1 MNHEY and CDR2 SMNVEV (reference sequence). V lost 8 bases, J lost 4 bases, and 9 bases lay in between. The CDR3 runs 12 residues. As handled by the study authors: The authors estimated nucleated cell counts from reference gene primer amplification. The protocol was immunoSEQ multiplex PCR, while the TCRdb copy is restricted to in-frame clones and leaves out a portion. V and J calls and clone size are copied from that table; D and trimming were computed from the DNA. This table holds hundreds of thousands of clones, approximately 81% found once. Sequencing input: peripheral blood. This clonotype was obtained from an elderly woman with acute or convalescent COVID-19. The chain recombines TRBV27 with TRBJ1-5, with D tentatively TRBD1 (5 bases). The DNA of the CDR3 is TGTGCCAGCGGTCCAGGGAATCAGCCCCAGCATTTT. Translating it yields CASGPGNQPQHF.